The subject of this entry is one T cell receptor (beta chain). The antigen this receptor binds is unknown. Qualities for individual bases were not recorded, and no much larger clone is one base off. The data are from a study of blood T cell repertoires in COVID-19 (TCRdb year 2020). As for the study more broadly: Samples from collaborators originated in the United States, Italy and Spain and spanned both the acute and convalescent phases of COVID-19. The prospective study material was composed of cDNA or gDNA derived from T cells, B-cell-depleted T cells, or PBMCs. The dataset comprised deeply sampled blood TCRbeta repertoires from subjects exposed to, actively infected with, or recovered from COVID-19. The repertoires were released in a freely available public database meant as a resource for research on the immune response to SARS-CoV-2. Samples came from the ongoing ImmuneRACE study (first 160 participants) plus 1,254 subjects from 6 global collaborators. A de-identified subject ID, COVID-19 status, age in years and sex were almost always included in the sample metadata. Where available, HLA class I and class II types were taken from metadata supplied by the sample provider and were not determined by assay-based typing.

TCRbeta CDR3 regions were amplified from genomic DNA using the immunoSEQ Assay, a bias-controlled multiplex PCR. In the source study's methods: The number of nucleated cells in each sample was estimated by amplification of reference gene primers within the assay. Sequence reads were collapsed and filtered to measure the absolute abundance of every unique TCRbeta CDR3 rearrangement. For each sample, productive Simpson clonality was calculated as the square root of Simpson's diversity index across productive rearrangements. TCRdb holds this immuneACCESS table with in-frame rearrangements only. Some clones are missing; in checked studies, unresolved V genes explain under half, and the rest has no known cause. D and trimming come from the DNA, and the V and J calls and clone size come from that table. The sample has around 290,000 clones on record, around 88% of them singletons. The ten largest clones take up around 12% of the sample.

In Seattle, one collaborating source enrolled patients while the infection was active and tracked those patients longitudinally over the course of disease. Each collaborating institution followed its own protocols to collect whole blood in K2EDTA tubes. For TCRbeta analysis, collaborators shipped samples in one of three forms: frozen whole blood, isolated PBMCs, or DNA extracted from either of those sample types. The research as a whole found: The amount of clinical and demographic metadata varied by source and participant and was provided uncurated.

This TCR was sampled from a woman between 65 and 79 years old with COVID-19, enrolled during active disease. Sequencing used peripheral blood.

The CDR3 corresponds to CASSLGVTTPYEQYF. The sequence in DNA is TGTGCCAGCAGCTTAGGGGTGACAACCCCCTACGAGCAGTACTTC. The rearranged chain carries TRBV7-9 and TRBJ2-7; no D gene is confidently identified. The germline V gene (reference sequence) gives CDR1 as SEHNR and CDR2 as FQNEAQ. V loses 1 base of germline sequence and J loses 2 bases, and the interval between the two ends is 12 bases. The CDR3 runs 15 residues from the cysteine to the phenylalanine. Here the CDR3 DNA is all that survives: 45 bases in frame from base 1.